The 24 T cell receptor beta chains in this list originate from one sample, sequenced in a study of Ad26.COV2.S vaccination and SARS-CoV-2 variants. As to treatment: 15 to 20 received Ad26.COV2.S at low or high dose, single or two shots; 5 received placebo; per-sample allocation not given. Vaccine and placebo recipients were sampled on day 63 after the first injection. The assay was immunoSEQ multiplex PCR, and TCRdb's table has in-frame clones only and misses some. Among roughly 680,000 clones listed, 70% to 90% were seen once. The starting material was peripheral blood, obtained in a trial of Ad26.COV2.S vaccine versus placebo. These receptors all stem from a person aged 18-65 years who received the Ad26.COV2.S COVID-19 vaccine or a placebo.

This rearrangement joins TRBV24-1 to TRBJ2-7; 11 bases agree with TRBD2. The CDR3 length is 15 residues. Germline values: CDR1 KGHDR, CDR2 SFDVKD. Trimming at V came to 3 bases and at J to 5 bases, leaving 5 bases not matched to a gene. CDR3 nucleotide sequence: TGTGCCACCAGTGATCCGACGACTAGCGGGGACGAGCAGTACTTC. Protein sequence: CATSDPTTSGDEQYF.

This chain uses TRBV4-2 with TRBJ1-3; D is perhaps TRBD1 (6 bases). The CDR3 runs to 18 residues. Per germline, CDR1 LGHNA and CDR2 YNFKEQ. Trimming shortened V by 0 bases and J by 0 bases, and 15 bases separated the two germline ends. DNA of the CDR3: TGTGCCAGCAGCCAAGACAGGGTCGGGGGCCTCTCTGGAAACACCATATATTTT. Residues: CASSQDRVGGLSGNTIYF.

This clone was detected a few times. The genes are TRBV2 and TRBJ1-6, with D maybe TRBD1 (5 bases). The length of the CDR3 is 13 residues. V lost 6 bases and J lost 6, with 9 bases in between. The germline V gene encodes CDR1 SNHLY and CDR2 FYNNEI. The CDR3: CASRGDSNSPLHF. As DNA, the CDR3 is TGTGCCAGCAGAGGAGACAGTAATTCACCCCTCCACTTT.

V gene TRBV19 combines with J gene TRBJ1-1, with 7 positions matching TRBD1. CDR1 LNHDA and CDR2 SQIVND come from the germline V gene (reference sequence). This CDR3 comprises 15 residues. V dropped 4 bases and J dropped 1; count of bases not matched to a gene: 6. Here the CDR3 DNA reads TGTGCCAGTAGTAAGGGGACAGTAAGGAACACTGAAGCTTTCTTT. It translates to CASSKGTVRNTEAFF.

This clone was detected only a few times. The chain combines TRBV6-5 with TRBJ2-7; perhaps TRBD2 as D (6 bases). Trimming took 6 bases from V and 0 from J, leaving 9 bases between them. CDR3 length: 13 residues. Germline V gives CDR1 MNHEY, CDR2 SVGAGI. This CDR3 is CASRRDPSYEQYF. CDR3 nucleotide sequence: TGTGCCAGCAGGCGGGACCCCTCCTACGAGCAGTACTTC.

CDR3 region: CASSPRDPNAYEQYF. CDR3 DNA sequence: TGTGCCAGCAGCCCCCGGGACCCAAACGCCTACGAGCAGTACTTC. The chain uses TRBV5-5 and TRBJ2-7; either TRBD1 or TRBD2 may fit D (5 bases each). Germline V gene sequence: CDR1 SGHKS, CDR2 YYEKEE (reference sequence). The CDR3 covers 15 residues. Deletions cut 4 bases from V and 2 bases from J, with 16 bases between.

The V call is TRBV14, the J call TRBJ2-1; D remains unclear. The V gene's germline CDR1 is SGHDN and CDR2 FVKESK. V was cut by 3 bases and J by 1 base, with 13 bases left in between. This CDR3 is 16 amino acids long. The CDR3 DNA sequence: TGTGCCAGCAGCCACCCCGGGCCACCTTCCTACAATGAGCAGTTCTTC. Translation: CASSHPGPPSYNEQFF.

This chain uses TRBV4-3 with TRBJ2-1; D may be TRBD1 or TRBD2 (6 bases each). The CDR3 runs to 15 residues. V was clipped by 4 bases and J by 6 bases, with 16 bases between them. The germline gives CDR1 LGHNA, CDR2 YSLEER. In DNA, the CDR3 is TGCGCCAGCAGCCTCCAAGCCGGGGGCGTCAATGAGCAGTTCTTC. Its protein is CASSLQAGGVNEQFF.

The J gene is TRBJ1-1, the V gene TRBV18; unclear D gene. The V and J ends lost 2 bases and 4 bases respectively, with 11 bases between them. CDR3 length: 14 residues. Germline V gene lookup returns CDR1 KGHSH and CDR2 LQKENI. The CDR3 sequence: CASSPSDGSTEAFF. CDR3 nucleotide sequence: TGTGCCAGCTCACCAAGTGATGGCTCCACTGAAGCTTTCTTT.

This clone came up once. V gene TRBV5-6 combines with J gene TRBJ1-1; tentatively, D is TRBD1 (6 bases). This CDR3 has 15 amino acids. Germline V gives CDR1 SGHDT, CDR2 YYEEEE. V was trimmed by 0 bases and J by 1 base, leaving 10 bases between them. This CDR3 reads CASSLAVTGNTEAFF. The DNA of the CDR3 is TGTGCCAGCAGCTTGGCTGTGACAGGGAACACTGAAGCTTTCTTT. The entire variable domain, with the rest obtained from reference TRBV5-6 and TRBJ1-1, is as follows: DAGVTQSPTHLIKTRGQQVTLRCSPKSGHDTVSWYQQALGQGPQFIFQYYEEEERQRGNFPDRFSGHQFPNYSSELNVNALLLGDSALYLCASSLAVTGNTEAFFGQGTRLTVV.

The chain links TRBV11-3 to TRBJ2-7, with unresolved D. Trimming shortened V by 0 bases and J by 1 base, and 4 bases separated the two germline ends. Looked up from germline, CDR1 is SGHNT and CDR2 is YENEEA. CDR3 length: 13 amino acids. The chain's CDR3 is CASSLDFSYEQYF. CDR3 coding DNA: TGTGCCAGCAGCTTAGATTTTTCCTACGAGCAGTACTTC.

V usage is TRBV30 and J usage is TRBJ1-1, with a weak D call TRBD1 (5 bases). CDR1 is GTSNPN, CDR2 SVGIG, per germline (reference sequence). V lost 5 bases to trimming and J lost 3 bases, with 13 bases between them. This CDR3 comprises 13 residues. CDR3 nucleotide sequence: TGTGCCTGGCAAGGGGACGGGGACACTGAAGCTTTCTTT. As protein: CAWQGDGDTEAFF.

The V call is TRBV19, the J call TRBJ2-3; 8 nucleotides line up with TRBD1. CDR1 and CDR2 from the germline V gene are LNHDA and SQIVND (reference sequence). The CDR3 length is 16 residues. The ends lost 1 base at V and 1 base at J; junction bases unmatched: 4. The CDR3 sequence is CASSIGTGPGTDTQYF. The CDR3 DNA is TGTGCCAGTAGTATAGGGACAGGGCCAGGCACAGATACGCAGTATTTT. The full variable domain, completed using reference TRBV19 and TRBJ2-3, is DGGITQSPKYLFRKEGQNVTLSCEQNLNHDAMYWYRQDPGQGLRLIYYSQIVNDFQKGDIAEGYSVSREKKESFPLTVTSAQKNPTAFYLCASSIGTGPGTDTQYFGPGTRLTVL.

This sequence joins TRBV18 and TRBJ1-5, with a weak D call TRBD1 (6 bases). V was trimmed by 3 bases and J by 4 bases, leaving 13 bases between them. Germline CDR1 is KGHSH and CDR2 is LQKENI. The CDR3 is 15 amino acids. The CDR3 loop reads CASSPGQYSNQPQHF. The CDR3 nucleotides read TGTGCCAGCTCACCGGGACAATATTCTAATCAGCCCCAGCATTTT.

The V gene is TRBV5-1, the J gene TRBJ2-2; 7 positions agree with TRBD1. This CDR3 has 22 residues. V dropped 0 bases and J dropped 2; count of bases not matched to a gene: 22. From germline, CDR1 is SGHRS and CDR2 YFSETQ. CDR3 nucleotide sequence: TGCGCCAGCAGCTTGGCTTGGATGACAGGGCCCCACCATACTACTAACACCGGGGAGCTGTTTTTT. This translates into CASSLAWMTGPHHTTNTGELFF. Combining the CDR3 with reference TRBV5-1 and TRBJ2-2 gives the whole variable domain KAGVTQTPRYLIKTRGQQVTLSCSPISGHRSVSWYQQTPGQGLQFLFEYFSETQRNKGNFPGRFSGRQFSNSRSEMNVSTLELGDSALYLCASSLAWMTGPHHTTNTGELFFGEGSRLTVL.

This rearrangement joins TRBV6-5 to TRBJ1-1, with TRBD1 as a possible D gene (5 bases). The CDR3 runs to 15 residues. Looked up from germline, CDR1 is MNHEY and CDR2 is SVGAGI. The germline V and J ends were trimmed by 6 bases and 1 base, with 15 bases remaining between them. The CDR3 sequence is CASRSPRVPNTEAFF. The CDR3 bases are TGTGCCAGCAGATCGCCCAGGGTGCCGAACACTGAAGCTTTCTTT.

J is TRBJ2-3 and V is TRBV30; 12 nucleotides line up with TRBD2. V was pared by 2 bases and J by 3 bases, with 6 bases of the junction left unmatched. Germline lookup yields CDR1 GTSNPN and CDR2 SVGIG (reference sequence). The CDR3 length is 16 residues. The DNA for the CDR3 is TGTGCCTGGAGTCTCATCACTAGCGGGAGGACAGATACGCAGTATTTT. Translating gives CAWSLITSGRTDTQYF.

For the CDR3, the DNA is TGTGCCAGCAGCCCTGATGGACTAGCGGGAGGGTGGTCCGGGGAGCTGTTTTTT. Translating it yields CASSPDGLAGGWSGELFF. J is TRBJ2-2 and V is TRBV7-9; TRBD2 agrees at 15 bases. J was trimmed by 6 bases and V by 5 bases; bases with no gene match: 10. The germline V gene encodes CDR1 SEHNR and CDR2 FQNEAQ (reference sequence). This CDR3 has 18 amino acids.

As concerns this clone: The sample contains more than one DNA sequence encoding this CDR3. CDR3 protein: CAWSVQGPYEQYF. The CDR3 coding sequence is TGTGCCTGGAGTGTACAGGGTCCCTACGAGCAGTACTTC. This rearrangement joins TRBV30 to TRBJ2-7; a weak D match, TRBD1 (6 bases). The CDR3 loop spans 13 amino acids. Trimming took off 0 bases at V and 2 bases at J, with 8 bases between the two ends. Germline values: CDR1 GTSNPN, CDR2 SVGIG (reference sequence).

This chain links TRBV5-1 with TRBJ1-1, with unresolved D. The CDR3 is 14 amino acids. Trimming cost V 1 base and J 1 base, with 8 bases left between them. Germline loops: CDR1 SGHRS, CDR2 YFSETQ. This chain's CDR3 is CASSLTVGNTEAFF. Written as DNA, the CDR3 is TGCGCCAGCAGCTTGACAGTGGGGAACACTGAAGCTTTCTTT.

This chain joins TRBV29-1 and TRBJ2-3, with D uncertain. Germline lookup yields CDR1 SQVTM and CDR2 ANQGSEA. V lost 6 bases, J lost 3 bases, and 16 bases lay in between. The CDR3 is made up of 14 amino acids. Here the CDR3 reads CSVHPGPGTDTQYF. CDR3 in DNA: TGCAGCGTCCATCCCGGCCCCGGAACAGATACGCAGTATTTT.

The chain is built from TRBV5-1 and TRBJ2-6; no clear D gene. V lost 0 bases, J lost 3 bases, and 10 bases lay in between. The germline V gene has CDR1 SGHRS and CDR2 YFSETQ. The CDR3 loop spans 16 amino acids. In nucleotides, the CDR3 is TGCGCCAGCAGCTTGGACGGTGCCAGTGGGGCCAACGTCCTGACTTTC. It yields the protein CASSLDGASGANVLTF.

The rearrangement links TRBV6-5 to TRBJ1-5; no clear D gene. V lost 6 bases to trimming and J lost 9 bases, with 18 bases between them. This CDR3 has 14 residues. In germline, CDR1 is MNHEY, CDR2 SVGAGI. The DNA of the CDR3 is TGTGCCAGCAGCAGAGGGCAGGACCGAGGGCCCCAGCATTTT. Protein: CASSRGQDRGPQHF.

The V gene is TRBV7-2, the J gene TRBJ2-7, with 10 bases that match TRBD1. This CDR3 contains 16 residues. The V and J ends lost 0 bases and 6 bases, in that order; junction bases with no gene match: 8. The V gene's germline CDR1 is SGHTA and CDR2 FQGNSA. CDR3 sequence: CASSLALRDRGREQYF. DNA for the CDR3: TGTGCCAGCAGCTTAGCGCTCCGGGACAGGGGTCGCGAGCAGTACTTC.